What follows is one T cell receptor beta chain and its context. Clones were sequenced by immunoSEQ multiplex PCR, and TCRdb holds only the in-frame ones, with some missing. Of 120,000 to 150,000 clones in the sample, over 80% were seen once. The data belong to a study of blood T cell repertoires in COVID-19. Germline V gene lookup returns CDR1 MGHRA and CDR2 YSYEKL. The J segment lost 0 bases and the V segment lost 0 bases, leaving 4 bases of the junction unmatched. The CDR3 consists of 16 residues. The origin of this receptor is a man aged 50 to 60 who had recovered from COVID-19. Sequencing was performed on peripheral blood. The chain couples TRBV4-1 to TRBJ2-5; 7 bases agree with TRBD2. CDR3 region: CASSQDGTTDQETQYF. Here the CDR3 DNA reads TGCGCCAGCAGCCAAGATGGGACTACGGACCAAGAGACCCAGTACTTC.